These T cell receptor beta chains were read from a single sample in a study of blood T cell repertoires in COVID-19. Produced via immunoSEQ multiplex PCR; TCRdb's table is partial and in-frame only. In the table there are 150,000 to 200,000 clones, 85% to 90% of which are singletons. The sequenced sample consisted of peripheral blood. These receptor sequences come from a man in his 70s with active or convalescent COVID-19. Both conserved end residues are trimmed from each CDR3.

cdr3_aa: ASSSLTGQANSYEQY
j_call: TRBJ2-7
v_call: TRBV6-2/TRBV6-3

cdr3_aa: ASSLGPVVSGQRDNEQF
j_call: TRBJ2-1
v_call: TRBV5-1

cdr3_aa: ASSAGLAGVDEQF
j_call: TRBJ2-1
v_call: TRBV11-2

cdr3_aa: ASSFSAGRNTIY
j_call: TRBJ1-3
v_call: TRBV7-2

cdr3_aa: ASSLATAGWNTEAF
j_call: TRBJ1-1
v_call: TRBV5-5

cdr3_aa: ASSPGDRGAGELF
j_call: TRBJ2-2
v_call: TRBV5-1

cdr3_aa: AWSSVGGYYNEQF
j_call: TRBJ2-1
v_call: TRBV30

cdr3_aa: ASSFFRDRGRYEQF
j_call: TRBJ2-1
v_call: TRBV5-6

cdr3_aa: ASSISGQSSYNEQF
j_call: TRBJ2-1
v_call: TRBV19

cdr3_aa: ASSPRTAGDYGYT
j_call: TRBJ1-2
v_call: TRBV5-1